This TCR beta chain was obtained from a study of blood T cell repertoires in COVID-19. About the research overall: The United States, Italy and Spain were the sources of the acute and convalescent COVID-19 samples. T cells, B-cell-depleted T cells, or PBMCs provided the cDNA or gDNA that served as material.

This CDR3 comprises 15 residues. In germline, CDR1 is SGHTA, CDR2 FQGTGA. Trimming cost V 4 bases and J 5 bases; bases outside gene matches: 8. Study processing details: Reference gene primer amplification gave estimated nucleated cell counts. Sequencing was performed with immunoSEQ multiplex PCR; in TCRdb, only in-frame clones are kept and a portion is missing. V, J and clone size derive from that table, while D and trimming were established from the DNA sequence. The sample holds a few hundred thousand clones, 75% to 85% seen once. The clonotype originates from a woman younger than 45 with COVID-19, enrolled during active disease. The sequenced material came from peripheral blood. The chain uses TRBV7-3 and TRBJ2-5; 9 bases are a match to TRBD1. The CDR3 nucleotides read TGTGCCAGCAGCTCCGGACAGGGGACCTTGGAGACCCAGTACTTC. Residues: CASSSGQGTLETQYF.